One sample yielded the 16 T cell receptor beta chains listed below, sequenced in a study of cytomegalovirus exposure and HLA in healthy donors. Primers for the PCR totalled 60 Vbeta and 13 Jbeta. Here immunoSEQ multiplex PCR was the method, and the copy in TCRdb shows in-frame clones only, minus some. The sample has tens of thousands of clones; more than 70% are singletons. The sequenced material came from PBMCs. The receptors shown here come from a woman aged 40 to 50 in good health and CMV-seronegative.

This chain joins TRBV5-1 and TRBJ1-4; TRBD1 agrees at 11 bases. CDR3 length: 15 amino acids. V gave up 1 base and J gave up 8 bases; unmatched junction bases: 4. CDR1 and CDR2 from the germline V gene are SGHRS and YFSETQ. CDR3 loop: CASSLLGTGGEKLFF. CDR3 DNA sequence: TGCGCCAGCAGCTTGCTCGGGACAGGGGGAGAAAAACTGTTTTTT.

This chain uses TRBV10-3 with TRBJ1-5, with D possibly TRBD1 on 5 matching bases. CDR3 length: 14 residues. Per the germline V gene, CDR1 is ENHRY and CDR2 is SYGVKD. The V end lost 10 bases, the J end lost 7 bases, and 20 bases lay between the germline ends. DNA for the CDR3: TGTGCCAGCGCCCGGGAGGGATCAGGGCAGCCCCAGCATTTT. It translates to CASAREGSGQPQHF.

The chain employs TRBV5-1 and TRBJ2-7, with 9 bases lining up with TRBD1. CDR1 SGHRS and CDR2 YFSETQ come from the germline V gene. V was clipped by 3 bases and J by 3 bases; unmatched bases: 7. This CDR3 has 15 residues. The CDR3 DNA reads TGCGCCAGCAGCTGGGGGGACAGGGATTACTACGAGCAGTACTTC. Translated: CASSWGDRDYYEQYF.

This clone was seen just once. The rearrangement joins TRBV19 to TRBJ1-1; maybe TRBD1 (5 bases). CDR3 size: 16 residues. Trimming pared 4 bases from V and 5 bases from J, leaving 20 bases between. Germline V gives CDR1 LNHDA, CDR2 SQIVND (reference sequence). The CDR3: CASSTSHRDWGTEAFF. In DNA, the CDR3 is TGTGCCAGTAGTACTTCTCACCGGGACTGGGGAACTGAAGCTTTCTTT. The whole variable domain, filled in from reference TRBV19 and TRBJ1-1, reads DGGITQSPKYLFRKEGQNVTLSCEQNLNHDAMYWYRQDPGQGLRLIYYSQIVNDFQKGDIAEGYSVSREKKESFPLTVTSAQKNPTAFYLCASSTSHRDWGTEAFFGQGTRLTVV.

V gene TRBV9 combines with J gene TRBJ1-4; 8 bases agree with TRBD1. The germline CDR1 and CDR2 sequences are SGDLS and YYNGEE. This CDR3 has 15 amino acids. V was pared by 4 bases and J by 2 bases, with 4 bases of the junction left unmatched. CDR3 amino acids: CASSLRQGTNEKLFF. CDR3 nucleotide sequence: TGTGCCAGCAGCCTAAGACAGGGGACTAATGAAAAACTGTTTTTT.

J is TRBJ2-2 and V is TRBV5-6; D gene unclear. The germline CDR1 and CDR2 sequences are SGHDT and YYEEEE. Between the trimmed V and J ends, which lost 0 bases and 7 bases, there was a span of 13 bases. The CDR3 is 15 amino acids. The CDR3 reads CASSLGGFGLGELFF. The CDR3 DNA reads as TGTGCCAGCAGCTTGGGCGGATTCGGCCTCGGGGAGCTGTTTTTT. Complete variable domain (other parts from reference TRBV5-6 and TRBJ2-2): DAGVTQSPTHLIKTRGQQVTLRCSPKSGHDTVSWYQQALGQGPQFIFQYYEEEERQRGNFPDRFSGHQFPNYSSELNVNALLLGDSALYLCASSLGGFGLGELFFGEGSRLTVL.

The J gene is TRBJ2-1, the V gene TRBV7-2, with D tentatively TRBD2 (6 bases). CDR1 is SGHTA, CDR2 FQGNSA, per germline. The CDR3 runs to 12 residues. The V gene lost 8 bases and the J gene lost 6 bases, with 11 bases spanning the gap. The CDR3 sequence: CASSTSSNEQFF. The CDR3 bases are TGTGCCAGCTCCACTAGCAGCAATGAGCAGTTCTTC.

The J gene is TRBJ2-5, the V gene TRBV7-6, with a weak D call TRBD1 (5 bases). Between the trimmed V and J ends, which lost 1 base and 0 bases, there was a span of 9 bases. Germline V gives CDR1 SGHVS, CDR2 FNYEAQ. The CDR3 length is 15 residues. The CDR3 DNA reads TGTGCCAGCAGCTTAGACCAGGGTAACCAAGAGACCCAGTACTTC. This encodes CASSLDQGNQETQYF.

This clone was observed a handful of times. V usage is TRBV25-1 and J usage is TRBJ1-2; D ambiguous. This CDR3 has 14 amino acids. CDR1 and CDR2 from the germline V gene are MGHDK and SYGVNS. The V and J ends lost 4 bases and 4 bases respectively, with 13 bases between them. For the CDR3, the DNA is TGTGCCAGCAGTGGCGGGGTTGGCGTCTATGGCTACACCTTC. Amino acid sequence: CASSGGVGVYGYTF.

V usage is TRBV23-1 and J usage is TRBJ2-1; a weak D match, TRBD1 (6 bases). TRBV23-1 qualifies as an ORF whose function is uncertain. The CDR3 contains 15 residues. The germline V and J ends were trimmed by 4 bases and 7 bases, with 17 bases remaining between them. The CDR3 DNA follows: TGCGCCAGCAGTCCCGTCCCACAGGGTAGAAATGAGCAGTTCTTC. It yields the protein CASSPVPQGRNEQFF.

The V call is TRBV4-2, the J call TRBJ2-1; 9 bases fit TRBD2. The junction had 6 bases not matched to a gene; V was cut back by 2 bases and J by 7 bases. Germline lookup yields CDR1 LGHNA and CDR2 YNFKEQ. The CDR3 sequence is 15 residues long. In nucleotides, the CDR3 is TGTGCCAGCAGCCAAACGGGCGGGGGGGCAAATGAGCAGTTCTTC. As protein: CASSQTGGGANEQFF.

The V call is TRBV30, the J call TRBJ2-3; D may be TRBD2 (6 bases). The CDR3 has 14 residues. Germline V lookup: CDR1 GTSNPN, CDR2 SVGIG (reference sequence). The ends were cut back, 4 bases at V and 5 bases at J, with 16 bases in the middle. CDR3 coding DNA: TGTGCCTGGATCCCGGGACTGCTGGAAGATACGCAGTATTTT. As protein: CAWIPGLLEDTQYF. Full variable domain (outside the CDR3, taken from reference TRBV30 and TRBJ2-3): SQTIHQWPATLVQPVGSPLSLECTVEGTSNPNLYWYRQAAGRGLQLLFYSVGIGQISSEVPQNLSASRPQDRQFILSSKKLLLSDSGFYLCAWIPGLLEDTQYFGPGTRLTVL.

The J gene is TRBJ1-5, the V gene TRBV4-2; tentatively, D is TRBD1 (5 bases). Trimming stripped 0 bases from V and 2 bases from J, with 14 bases between. The V gene's germline CDR1 is LGHNA and CDR2 YNFKEQ. The CDR3 has 17 residues. The CDR3 region is CASSQEGEGLGNQPQHF. In DNA form, the CDR3 reads TGTGCCAGCAGCCAAGAAGGGGAGGGGTTGGGCAATCAGCCCCAGCATTTT.

This sequence joins TRBV9 and TRBJ1-1; possible D gene TRBD1, 5 bases. V was shortened by 0 bases and J by 1 base, with 7 bases between the two germline ends. CDR3 length: 14 residues. CDR1 is SGDLS, CDR2 YYNGEE, per germline. CDR3 nucleotides: TGTGCCAGCAGCGTAGTTACAGGGAACACTGAAGCTTTCTTT. Translated: CASSVVTGNTEAFF. Using reference TRBV9 and TRBJ1-1 for the parts outside the CDR3, the full variable domain is DSGVTQTPKHLITATGQRVTLRCSPRSGDLSVYWYQQSLDQGLQFLIQYYNGEERAKGNILERFSAQQFPDLHSELNLSSLELGDSALYFCASSVVTGNTEAFFGQGTRLTVV.

Turning to this clone: Other DNA sequences in the same sample also yield this CDR3. The chain couples TRBV29-1 to TRBJ1-1; weak D call: TRBD1 (6 bases). This CDR3 is 14 amino acids long. Germline V gene data show CDR1 as SQVTM and CDR2 as ANQGSEA. V was pared by 0 bases and J by 10 bases, with 18 bases between. CDR3 in amino acids: CSVEDRTGSLRAFF. As DNA, the CDR3 is TGCAGCGTTGAAGATCGTACAGGGTCGCTGCGAGCTTTCTTT. Full variable domain (remainder filled in from reference TRBV29-1 and TRBJ1-1): SAVISQKPSRDICQRGTSLTIQCQVDSQVTMMFWYRQQPGQSLTLIATANQGSEATYESGFVIDKFPISRPNLTFSTLTVSNMSPEDSSIYLCSVEDRTGSLRAFFGQGTRLTVV.

J is TRBJ1-2 and V is TRBV4-2; TRBD1 is a possible D gene (5 bases). Germline V gene data show CDR1 as LGHNA and CDR2 as YNFKEQ. Trimming stripped 4 bases from V and 5 bases from J, with 17 bases between. The CDR3 runs 15 residues. The CDR3 coding sequence is TGTGCCAGCAGCCCAGTGGGGCAGGGAATGTATGGCTACACCTTC. This translates into CASSPVGQGMYGYTF.